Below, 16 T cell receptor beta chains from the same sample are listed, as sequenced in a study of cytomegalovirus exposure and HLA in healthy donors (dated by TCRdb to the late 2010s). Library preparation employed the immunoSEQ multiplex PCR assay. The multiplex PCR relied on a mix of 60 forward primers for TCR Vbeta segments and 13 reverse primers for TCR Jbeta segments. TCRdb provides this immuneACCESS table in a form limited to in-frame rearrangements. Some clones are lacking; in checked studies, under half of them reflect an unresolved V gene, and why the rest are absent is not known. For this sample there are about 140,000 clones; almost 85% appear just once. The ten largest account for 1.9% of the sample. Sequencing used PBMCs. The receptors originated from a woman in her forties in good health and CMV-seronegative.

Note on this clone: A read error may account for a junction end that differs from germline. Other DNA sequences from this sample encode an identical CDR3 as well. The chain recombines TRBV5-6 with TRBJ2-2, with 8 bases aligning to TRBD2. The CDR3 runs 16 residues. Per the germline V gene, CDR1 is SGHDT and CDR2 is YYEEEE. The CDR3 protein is CASSLRSGTNTGELFF. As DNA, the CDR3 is TGTGCCAGCAGCTTGCGTAGCGGGACAAACACTGGGGAGCTGTTTTTT. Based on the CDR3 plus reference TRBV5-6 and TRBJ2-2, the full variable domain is DAGVTQSPTHLIKTRGQQVTLRCSPKSGHDTVSWYQQALGQGPQFIFQYYEEEERQRGNFPDRFSGHQFPNYSSELNVNALLLGDSALYLCASSLRSGTNTGELFFGEGSRLTVL.

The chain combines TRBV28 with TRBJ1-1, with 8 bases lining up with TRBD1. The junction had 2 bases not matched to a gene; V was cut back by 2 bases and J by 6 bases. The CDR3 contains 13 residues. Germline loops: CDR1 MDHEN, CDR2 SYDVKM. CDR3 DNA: TGTGCCAGCAGTTTACCAGGGGGCCCTGAAGCTTTCTTT. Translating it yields CASSLPGGPEAFF.

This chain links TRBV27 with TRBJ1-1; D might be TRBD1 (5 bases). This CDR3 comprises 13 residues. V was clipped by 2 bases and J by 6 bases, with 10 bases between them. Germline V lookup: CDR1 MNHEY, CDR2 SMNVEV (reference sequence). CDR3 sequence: CASSLVGGAEAFF. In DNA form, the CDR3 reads TGTGCCAGCAGTTTAGTCGGGGGTGCTGAAGCTTTCTTT.

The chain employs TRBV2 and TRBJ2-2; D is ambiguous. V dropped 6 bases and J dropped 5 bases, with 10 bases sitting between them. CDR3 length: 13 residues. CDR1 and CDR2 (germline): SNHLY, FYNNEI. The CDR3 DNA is TGTGCCAGCAGCCCCACCCGGACCGGGGAGCTGTTTTTT. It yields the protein CASSPTRTGELFF.

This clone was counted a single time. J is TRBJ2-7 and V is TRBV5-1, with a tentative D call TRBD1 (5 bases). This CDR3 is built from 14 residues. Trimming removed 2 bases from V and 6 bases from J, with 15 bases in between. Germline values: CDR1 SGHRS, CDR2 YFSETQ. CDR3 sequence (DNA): TGCGCCAGCAGCTTCCATATGATAGGGGTCGAGCAGTACTTC. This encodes CASSFHMIGVEQYF.

CDR3 in DNA: TGCGCCAGCAGCTTGGGGGGACTGGAAAAAAACATTCAGTACTTC. Its protein product is CASSLGGLEKNIQYF. The rearrangement links TRBV5-1 to TRBJ2-4; perhaps TRBD2 as D (6 bases). Trimming pared 0 bases from V and 4 bases from J, leaving 11 bases between. From germline, CDR1 is SGHRS and CDR2 YFSETQ. CDR3 length equals 15 residues.

CDR3 loop: CASSQSTRFGGSEGYEQYF. The CDR3 nucleotides are TGTGCCAGCAGCCAATCAACGCGCTTCGGGGGGTCTGAGGGGTACGAGCAGTACTTC. The J gene is TRBJ2-7, the V gene TRBV16; 7 nucleotides align to TRBD2. The CDR3 has 19 amino acids. V lost 0 bases, J lost 4 bases, and 18 bases stayed unmatched. The germline gives CDR1 KGHSY, CDR2 FQNENV.

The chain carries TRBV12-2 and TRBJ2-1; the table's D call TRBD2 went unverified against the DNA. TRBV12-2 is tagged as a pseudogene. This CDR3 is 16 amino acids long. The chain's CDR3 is CASRLSSGSSYNEQFF. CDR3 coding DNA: TGTGCAAGTCGCTTGTCTAGCGGGTCCTCCTACAATGAGCAGTTCTTC.

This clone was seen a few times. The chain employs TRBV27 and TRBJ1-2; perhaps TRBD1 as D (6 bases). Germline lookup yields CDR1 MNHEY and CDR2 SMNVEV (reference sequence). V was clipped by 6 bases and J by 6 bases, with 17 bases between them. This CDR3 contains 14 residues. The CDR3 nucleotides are TGTGCCAGCAGCGATATAGGGGACACAGATGGCTACACCTTC. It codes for CASSDIGDTDGYTF.

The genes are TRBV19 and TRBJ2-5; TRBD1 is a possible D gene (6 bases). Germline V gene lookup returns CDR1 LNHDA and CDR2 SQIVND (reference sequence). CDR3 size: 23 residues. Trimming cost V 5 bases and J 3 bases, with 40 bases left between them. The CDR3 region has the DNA TGTGCCAGTAGTTACGACTCAATGGGGGCTAGAGCTATCCCCATCCGGCATAAAGAGACCCAGTACTTC. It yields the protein CASSYDSMGARAIPIRHKETQYF.

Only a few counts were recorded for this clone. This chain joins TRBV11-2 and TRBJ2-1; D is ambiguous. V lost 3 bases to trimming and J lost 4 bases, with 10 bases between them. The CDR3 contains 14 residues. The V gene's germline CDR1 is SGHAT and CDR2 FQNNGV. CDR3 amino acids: CASSFPPFYNEQFF. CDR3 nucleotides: TGTGCCAGCAGCTTCCCCCCCTTTTACAATGAGCAGTTCTTC. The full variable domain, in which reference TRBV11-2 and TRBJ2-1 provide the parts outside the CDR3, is EAGVAQSPRYKIIEKRQSVAFWCNPISGHATLYWYQQILGQGPKLLIQFQNNGVVDDSQLPKDRFSAERLKGVDSTLKIQPAKLEDSAVYLCASSFPPFYNEQFFGPGTRLTVL.

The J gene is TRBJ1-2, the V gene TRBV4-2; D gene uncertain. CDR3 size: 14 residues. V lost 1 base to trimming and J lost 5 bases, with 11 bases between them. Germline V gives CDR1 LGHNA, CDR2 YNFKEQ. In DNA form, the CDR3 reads TGTGCCAGCAGCCAAGGTGGCATTTCATATGGCTACACCTTC. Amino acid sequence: CASSQGGISYGYTF.

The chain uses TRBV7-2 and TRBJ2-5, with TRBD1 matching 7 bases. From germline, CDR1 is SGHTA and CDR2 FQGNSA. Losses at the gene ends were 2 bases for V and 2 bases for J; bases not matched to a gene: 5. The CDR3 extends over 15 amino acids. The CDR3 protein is CASSLFKTGQETQYF. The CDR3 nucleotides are TGTGCCAGCAGCTTATTTAAGACAGGGCAAGAGACCCAGTACTTC.

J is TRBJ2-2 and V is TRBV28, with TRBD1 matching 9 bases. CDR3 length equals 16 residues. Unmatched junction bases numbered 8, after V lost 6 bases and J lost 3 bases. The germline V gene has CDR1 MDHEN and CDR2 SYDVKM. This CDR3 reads CASSRAGTGYTGELFF. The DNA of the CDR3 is TGTGCCAGCAGCCGCGCCGGGACAGGGTACACCGGGGAGCTGTTTTTT.

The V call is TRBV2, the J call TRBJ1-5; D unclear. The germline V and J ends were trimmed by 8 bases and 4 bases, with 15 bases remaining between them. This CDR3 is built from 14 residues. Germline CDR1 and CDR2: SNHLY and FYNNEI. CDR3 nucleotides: TGTGCCAGCGGAGACTGCACCGAAAATCAGCCCCAGCATTTT. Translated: CASGDCTENQPQHF.

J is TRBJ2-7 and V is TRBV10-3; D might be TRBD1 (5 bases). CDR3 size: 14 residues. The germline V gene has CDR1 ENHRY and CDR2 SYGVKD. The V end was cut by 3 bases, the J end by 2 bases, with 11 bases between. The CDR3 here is CAISDFDRAYEQYF. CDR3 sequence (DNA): TGTGCCATCAGTGACTTCGACAGAGCCTACGAGCAGTACTTC.